This T cell receptor (beta chain) emerged from a study of cytomegalovirus exposure and HLA in healthy donors. Study-level information: A subsequent analysis stated that the 100 to 150 validation repertoires were run on the same platform as the roughly 700 first-cohort repertoires. Findings of the study overall: Rare sequences made up most TCRs, while some public TCRs were found in many donors. The tendency of first-cohort TCR clusters to co-occur in the 90 to 150 validation repertoires emerged from a later analysis. The authors enumerated over 150 TCR beta chains as linked to cytomegalovirus.

This clone has only one observation. Its antigen is currently unknown. This sample also contains other DNA sequences that code for the same CDR3. The germline V and J ends were trimmed by 1 base and 1 base, with 10 bases remaining between them. CDR1 and CDR2 from the germline V gene are SGHRS and YFSETQ. This CDR3 spans 15 amino acids. Profiled with immunoSEQ multiplex PCR; TCRdb holds only in-frame clones, not every one. The profile covers around 300,000 clones, with roughly 87% appearing a single time and approximately 1.1% taken by the ten largest. The source material was PBMCs. This TCR was recovered from a woman aged 30 to 39 in good health and CMV-seropositive. V and J are TRBV5-1 and TRBJ2-3; D uncertain. The CDR3 sequence: CASSLTGGGTDTQYF. DNA of the CDR3: TGCGCCAGCAGCTTGACTGGTGGCGGCACAGATACGCAGTATTTT. Variable domain in full (rest from reference TRBV5-1 and TRBJ2-3): KAGVTQTPRYLIKTRGQQVTLSCSPISGHRSVSWYQQTPGQGLQFLFEYFSETQRNKGNFPGRFSGRQFSNSRSEMNVSTLELGDSALYLCASSLTGGGTDTQYFGPGTRLTVL.